This T cell receptor beta chain was profiled in a study of T-cell memory formation after mild COVID-19. Study context: Largely donor-specific sequence clusters came from a couple of donors.

To note about this clonotype: The antigen is undetermined.

The CDR3 has 14 residues. With 3 bases removed from V and 5 bases from J, the gap between germline ends came to 14 bases. Germline V lookup: CDR1 SNHLY, CDR2 FYNNEI. Study results and limitations: CM and EM subsets held most contracting CD4+ clones; EMRA held CD8+ ones. Nothing confirmed that second-wave clones peaking on day 37 were specific for SARS-CoV-2.

TCRdb processed the 5' RACE reads anew with MiXCR; each CDR3 protein has one entry. The table shows 85,000 to 130,000 distinct CDR3 sequences, with about 17% occurring only once. This TCR was sampled from an adult woman who had mild COVID-19 (a few samples of this study predate the infection). Cell type and time point are not known. Sequencing was done on a sample of PBMCs or a T cell subset sorted from them (not recorded which). The chain links TRBV2 to TRBJ2-7; D not certain. The CDR3 loop reads CASSDPAGEDEQYF. Here the CDR3 DNA reads TGTGCCAGCAGTGATCCGGCAGGAGAGGACGAGCAGTACTTC.